The sequence of this TCR beta chain was determined in a study of blood T cell repertoires in COVID-19 (TCRdb year 2020). Background for the entire study: Samples covering the acute and convalescent phases of COVID-19 were provided by collaborators in the United States, Italy and Spain. The prospective study material was composed of cDNA or gDNA derived from T cells, B-cell-depleted T cells, or PBMCs. The dataset comprised deeply sampled blood TCRbeta repertoires from subjects exposed to, actively infected with, or recovered from COVID-19. The repertoires were made available in a free public database intended to serve as a resource for research on the immune response to SARS-CoV-2. The samples were drawn from two sources: the first 160 participants of the ongoing ImmuneRACE study, and over 1,000 subjects contributed by 6 global collaborators. Sample metadata almost always included a de-identified subject ID, COVID-19 status, age in years and sex. Where available, HLA class I and class II types were obtained from metadata supplied by the sample provider rather than from assay-based typing. Results the study describes overall, beyond this receptor: Clinical and demographic metadata were provided uncurated, with the amount varying by source and participant.

In the prospective study, participants were about 18 to 100 years old, resided in fewer than 25 geographic areas of the United States, and were enrolled through a virtual design. Cohort assignment in the prospective study relied on participant-reported clinical history from a screening survey and a study questionnaire. Recovered participants in ImmuneRACE Cohort 3 were defined by two consecutive negative NP/OP PCR tests, clearance by a healthcare professional, or resolution of symptoms. In the prospective study, whole blood, serum and a nasopharyngeal or oropharyngeal swab were collected from each participant by mobile phlebotomists. Over a roughly 2-month period, participants in the prospective study had the option of providing additional blood draws and questionnaires. Blood samples from the prospective study were shipped frozen or at room temperature prior to DNA extraction. This clone was seen a few times. No cognate antigen has been identified for it. Base qualities are not provided; no much larger clone lies one nucleotide away.

TCRbeta CDR3 regions were amplified from genomic DNA using the immunoSEQ Assay, a bias-controlled multiplex PCR. The study's own analysis went as follows. Nucleated cell counts per sample were estimated from amplification of reference gene primers within the assay. To quantify the absolute abundance of each unique TCRbeta CDR3 rearrangement, sequence reads were collapsed and filtered. Productive Simpson clonality was computed per sample as the square root of Simpson's diversity index over productive rearrangements. In TCRdb, the immuneACCESS table is reduced to in-frame sequences with V and J assigned. These tables do not hold every clone; where another copy was compared, an unresolved V gene accounts for under half, and the others remain unexplained. The V and J calls and clone size come from that table; D and trimming were worked out from the DNA. Here the sample has 250,000 to 300,000 clones; 70% to 90% occur a single time. The leading ten clones occupy roughly a sixth of the sample.

Sample: PBMCs or T cells enriched from blood (not recorded which). This TCR came from a man aged 18 to 29 who had recovered from COVID-19.

The sequence in DNA is TGCAGCGTTGAAGACAGCTCTGGAAACACCATATATTTT. It encodes CSVEDSSGNTIYF. This receptor chain uses TRBV29-1 and TRBJ1-3, with the D gene uncertain. The trim is 0 bases for V and 0 bases for J, with a gap of 3 bases between the germline ends. CDR1 SQVTM and CDR2 ANQGSEA were looked up in the germline V gene. Inclusive of the bounding cysteine and phenylalanine, the CDR3 is 13 residues long. Kept here is only the CDR3 DNA, which spans 39 bases and is read in frame from base 1.